The rows below give T cell receptor beta chains drawn from one sample of a study of PD-1 blockade in classical Hodgkin lymphoma. The table came from immunoSEQ multiplex PCR; TCRdb's copy has only in-frame clones and leaves some out. Among tens of thousands of clones listed, roughly 87% were seen once. This specimen was peripheral blood mononuclear cells (PBMCs), taken before the second cycle of nivolumab. The receptors originated from a human donor with classical Hodgkin lymphoma. The CDR3 runs from the conserved cysteine through the conserved F or W.

v_call	j_call	cdr3_aa
TRBV7-2	TRBJ2-2	CASSPQLRQGLLGGELFF
TRBV7-2	TRBJ2-2	CASSRTSGGSGELFF
TRBV5-1	TRBJ2-3	CASSEGTSGGFTDTQYF
TRBV19	TRBJ1-2	CASSKRPGQGNYGYTF
TRBV6-1	TRBJ2-1	CASSEGDPLGNEQFF
TRBV10-2	TRBJ2-7	CASTLAGATYEQYF
TRBV6-5	TRBJ2-2	CASRALGGGELFF
TRBV18	TRBJ1-6	CASSSTGTEDNSPLHF
TRBV19	TRBJ2-4	CASSIQGRGNIQYF
TRBV2	TRBJ2-7	CASRLTSGSGGEQYF
TRBV5-1	TRBJ2-7	CASSLTAGGTLIAYEQYF
TRBV27	TRBJ1-5	CASSLVGHNQPQHF
TRBV5-1	TRBJ1-1	CASSPDRRGTEAFF
TRBV5-1	TRBJ2-1	CASSFDSTNEQFF
TRBV7-9	TRBJ2-3	CASSLAGGDTQYF
TRBV6-1	TRBJ2-7	CASSEEEDYIWGTRGASYEQYF
TRBV19	TRBJ1-3	CASSVGSGNTIYF
TRBV7-9	TRBJ2-1	CASSGAGGPLLFF
TRBV5-4	TRBJ2-2	CASSVIGTGRTGELFF
TRBV5-6	TRBJ2-1	CASSTGLHSSYNEQFF
TRBV28	TRBJ1-5	CASRRSGGPYSNQPQHF
TRBV6-1	TRBJ1-3	CASSRRGPGNTIYF
TRBV27	TRBJ2-2	CASSLLGARELFF
TRBV4-1	TRBJ1-5	CASSQGGGQNQPQHF
TRBV9	TRBJ2-7	CASSPGGYEQYF
TRBV15	TRBJ2-7	CATSRADGTGSFEQYF
TRBV5-4	TRBJ2-6	CASSSGHQAGANVLTF
TRBV27	TRBJ2-6	CASSFTGGASGANVLTF
TRBV9	TRBJ2-7	CASSQSLDRDYEQYF
TRBV7-2	TRBJ1-5	CASSLGGGQGNQPQHF
TRBV4-1	TRBJ1-1	CASSQVSRGNTEAFF
TRBV4-1	TRBJ1-3	CASSQEQGGVGNTIYF